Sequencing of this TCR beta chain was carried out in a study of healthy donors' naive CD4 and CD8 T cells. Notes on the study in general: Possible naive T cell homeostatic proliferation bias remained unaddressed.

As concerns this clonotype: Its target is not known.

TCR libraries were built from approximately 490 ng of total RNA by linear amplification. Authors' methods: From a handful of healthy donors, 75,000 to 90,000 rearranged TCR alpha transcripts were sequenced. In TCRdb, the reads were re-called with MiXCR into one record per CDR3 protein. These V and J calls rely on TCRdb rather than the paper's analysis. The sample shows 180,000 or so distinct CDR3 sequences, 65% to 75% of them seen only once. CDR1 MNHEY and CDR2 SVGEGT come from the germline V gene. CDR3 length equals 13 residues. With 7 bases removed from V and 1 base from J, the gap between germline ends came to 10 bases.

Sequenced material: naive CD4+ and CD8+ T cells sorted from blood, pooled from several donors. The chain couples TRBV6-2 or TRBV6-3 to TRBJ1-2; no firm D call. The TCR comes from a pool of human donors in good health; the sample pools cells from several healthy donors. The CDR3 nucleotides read TGTGCCAGCACTAACAGTGTTAACTATGGCTACACCTTC. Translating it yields CASTNSVNYGYTF.